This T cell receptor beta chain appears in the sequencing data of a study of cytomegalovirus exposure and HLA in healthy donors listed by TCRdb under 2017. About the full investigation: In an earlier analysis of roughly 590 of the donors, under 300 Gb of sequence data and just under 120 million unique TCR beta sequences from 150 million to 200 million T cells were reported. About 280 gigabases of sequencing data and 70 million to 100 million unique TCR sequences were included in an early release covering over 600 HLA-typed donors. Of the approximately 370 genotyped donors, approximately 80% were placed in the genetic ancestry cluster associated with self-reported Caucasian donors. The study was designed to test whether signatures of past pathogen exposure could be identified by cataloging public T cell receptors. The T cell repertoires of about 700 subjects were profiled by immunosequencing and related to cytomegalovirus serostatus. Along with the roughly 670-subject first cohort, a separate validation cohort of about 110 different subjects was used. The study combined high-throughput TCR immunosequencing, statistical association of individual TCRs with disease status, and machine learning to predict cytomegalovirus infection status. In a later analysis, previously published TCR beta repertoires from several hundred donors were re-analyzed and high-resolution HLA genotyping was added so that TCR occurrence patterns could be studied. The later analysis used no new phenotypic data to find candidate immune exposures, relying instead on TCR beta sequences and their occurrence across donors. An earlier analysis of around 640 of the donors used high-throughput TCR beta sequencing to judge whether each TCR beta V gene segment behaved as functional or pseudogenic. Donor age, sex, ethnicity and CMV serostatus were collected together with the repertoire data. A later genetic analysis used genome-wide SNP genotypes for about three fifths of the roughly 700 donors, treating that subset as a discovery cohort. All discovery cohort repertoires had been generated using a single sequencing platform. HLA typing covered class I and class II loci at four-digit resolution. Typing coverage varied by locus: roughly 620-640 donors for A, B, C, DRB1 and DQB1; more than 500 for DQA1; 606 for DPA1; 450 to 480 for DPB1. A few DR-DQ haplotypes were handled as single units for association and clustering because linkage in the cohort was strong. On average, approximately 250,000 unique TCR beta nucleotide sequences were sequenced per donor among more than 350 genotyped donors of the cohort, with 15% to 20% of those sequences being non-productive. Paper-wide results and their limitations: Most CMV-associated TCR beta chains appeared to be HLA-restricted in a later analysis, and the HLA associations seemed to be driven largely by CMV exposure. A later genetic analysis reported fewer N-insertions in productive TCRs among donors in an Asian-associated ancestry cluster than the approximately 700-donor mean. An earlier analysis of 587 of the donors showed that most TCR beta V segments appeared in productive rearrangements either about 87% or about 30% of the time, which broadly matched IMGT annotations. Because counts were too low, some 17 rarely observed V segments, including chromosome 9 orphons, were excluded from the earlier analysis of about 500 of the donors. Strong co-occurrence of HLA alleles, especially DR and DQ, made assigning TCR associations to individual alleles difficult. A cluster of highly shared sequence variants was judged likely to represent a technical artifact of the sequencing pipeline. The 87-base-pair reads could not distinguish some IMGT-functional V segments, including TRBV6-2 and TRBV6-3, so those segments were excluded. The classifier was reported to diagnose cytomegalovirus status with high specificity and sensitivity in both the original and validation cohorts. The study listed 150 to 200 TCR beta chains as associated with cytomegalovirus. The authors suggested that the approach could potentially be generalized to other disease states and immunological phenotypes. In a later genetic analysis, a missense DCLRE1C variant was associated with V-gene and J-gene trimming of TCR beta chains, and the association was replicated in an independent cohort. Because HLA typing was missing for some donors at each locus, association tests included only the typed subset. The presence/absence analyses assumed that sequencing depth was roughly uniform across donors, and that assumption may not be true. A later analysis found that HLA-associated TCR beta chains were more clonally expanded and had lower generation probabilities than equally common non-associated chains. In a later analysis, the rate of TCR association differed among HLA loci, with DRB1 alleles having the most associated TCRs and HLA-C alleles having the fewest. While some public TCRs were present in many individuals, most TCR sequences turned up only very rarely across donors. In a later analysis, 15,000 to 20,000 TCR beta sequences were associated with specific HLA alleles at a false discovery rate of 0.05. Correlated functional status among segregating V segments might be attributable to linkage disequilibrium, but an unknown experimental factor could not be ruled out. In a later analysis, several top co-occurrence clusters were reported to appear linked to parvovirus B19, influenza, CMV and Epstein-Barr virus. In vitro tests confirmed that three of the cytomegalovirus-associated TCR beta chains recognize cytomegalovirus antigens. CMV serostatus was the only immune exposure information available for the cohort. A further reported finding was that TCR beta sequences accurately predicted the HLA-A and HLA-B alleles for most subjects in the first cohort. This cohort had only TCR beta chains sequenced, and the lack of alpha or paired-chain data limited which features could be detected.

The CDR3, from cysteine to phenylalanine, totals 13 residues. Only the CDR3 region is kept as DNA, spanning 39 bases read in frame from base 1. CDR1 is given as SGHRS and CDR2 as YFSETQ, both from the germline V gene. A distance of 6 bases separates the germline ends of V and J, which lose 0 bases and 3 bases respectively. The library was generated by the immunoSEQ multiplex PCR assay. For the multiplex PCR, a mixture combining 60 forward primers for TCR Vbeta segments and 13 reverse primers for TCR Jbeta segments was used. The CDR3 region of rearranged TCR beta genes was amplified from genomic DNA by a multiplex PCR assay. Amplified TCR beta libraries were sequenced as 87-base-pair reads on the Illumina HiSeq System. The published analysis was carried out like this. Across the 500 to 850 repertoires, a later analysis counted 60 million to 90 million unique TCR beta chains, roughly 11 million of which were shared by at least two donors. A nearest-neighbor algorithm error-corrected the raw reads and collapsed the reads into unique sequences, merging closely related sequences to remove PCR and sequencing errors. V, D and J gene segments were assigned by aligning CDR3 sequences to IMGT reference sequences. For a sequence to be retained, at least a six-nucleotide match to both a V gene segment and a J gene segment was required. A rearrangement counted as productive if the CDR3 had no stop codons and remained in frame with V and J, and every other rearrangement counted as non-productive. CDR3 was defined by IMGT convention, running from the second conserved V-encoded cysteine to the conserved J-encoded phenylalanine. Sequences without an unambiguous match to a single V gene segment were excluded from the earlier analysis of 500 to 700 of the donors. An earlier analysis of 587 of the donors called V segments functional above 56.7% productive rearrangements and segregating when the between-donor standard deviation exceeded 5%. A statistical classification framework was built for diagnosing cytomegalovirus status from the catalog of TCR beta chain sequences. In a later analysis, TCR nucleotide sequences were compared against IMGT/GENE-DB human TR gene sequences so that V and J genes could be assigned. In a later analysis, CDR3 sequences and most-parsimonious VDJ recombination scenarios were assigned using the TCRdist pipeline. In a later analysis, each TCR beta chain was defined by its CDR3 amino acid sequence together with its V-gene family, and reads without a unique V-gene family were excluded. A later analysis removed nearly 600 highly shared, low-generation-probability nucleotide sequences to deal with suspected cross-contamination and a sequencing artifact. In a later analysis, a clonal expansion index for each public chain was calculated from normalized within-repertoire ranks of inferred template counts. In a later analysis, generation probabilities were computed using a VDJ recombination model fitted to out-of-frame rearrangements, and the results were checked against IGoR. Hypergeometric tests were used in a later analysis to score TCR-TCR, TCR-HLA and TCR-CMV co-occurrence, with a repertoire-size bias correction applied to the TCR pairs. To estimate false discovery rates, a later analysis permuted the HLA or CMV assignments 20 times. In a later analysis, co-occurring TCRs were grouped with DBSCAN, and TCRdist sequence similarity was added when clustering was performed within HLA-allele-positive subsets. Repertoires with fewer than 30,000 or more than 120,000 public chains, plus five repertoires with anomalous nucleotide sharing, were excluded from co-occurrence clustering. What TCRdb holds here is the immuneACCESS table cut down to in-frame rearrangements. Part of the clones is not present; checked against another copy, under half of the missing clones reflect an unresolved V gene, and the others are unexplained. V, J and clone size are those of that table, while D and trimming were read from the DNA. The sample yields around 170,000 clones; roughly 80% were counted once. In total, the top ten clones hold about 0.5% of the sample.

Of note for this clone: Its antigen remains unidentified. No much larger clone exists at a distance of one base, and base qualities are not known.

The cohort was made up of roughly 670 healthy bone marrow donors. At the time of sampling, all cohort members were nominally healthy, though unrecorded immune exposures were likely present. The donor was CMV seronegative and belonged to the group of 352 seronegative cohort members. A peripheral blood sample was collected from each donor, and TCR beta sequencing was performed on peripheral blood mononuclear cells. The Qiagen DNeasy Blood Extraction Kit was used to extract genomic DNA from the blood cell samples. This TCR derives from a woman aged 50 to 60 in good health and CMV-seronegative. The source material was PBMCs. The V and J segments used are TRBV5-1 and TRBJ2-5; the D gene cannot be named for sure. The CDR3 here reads CASSLVAEETQYF. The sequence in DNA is TGCGCCAGCAGCTTGGTAGCAGAAGAGACCCAGTACTTC.